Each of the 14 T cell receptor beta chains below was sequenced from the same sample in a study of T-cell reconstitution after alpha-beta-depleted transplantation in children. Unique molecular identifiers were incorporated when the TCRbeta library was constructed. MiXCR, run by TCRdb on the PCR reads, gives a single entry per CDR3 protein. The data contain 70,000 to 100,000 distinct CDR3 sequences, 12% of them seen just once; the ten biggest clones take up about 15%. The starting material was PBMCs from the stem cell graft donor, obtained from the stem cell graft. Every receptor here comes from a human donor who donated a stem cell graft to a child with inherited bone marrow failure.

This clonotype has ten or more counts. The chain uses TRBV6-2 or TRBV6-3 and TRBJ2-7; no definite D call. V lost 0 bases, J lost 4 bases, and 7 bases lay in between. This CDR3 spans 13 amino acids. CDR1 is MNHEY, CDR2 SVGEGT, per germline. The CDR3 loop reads CASSYSSPYEQYF. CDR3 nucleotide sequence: TGTGCCAGCAGTTACTCGTCGCCTTACGAGCAGTACTTC.

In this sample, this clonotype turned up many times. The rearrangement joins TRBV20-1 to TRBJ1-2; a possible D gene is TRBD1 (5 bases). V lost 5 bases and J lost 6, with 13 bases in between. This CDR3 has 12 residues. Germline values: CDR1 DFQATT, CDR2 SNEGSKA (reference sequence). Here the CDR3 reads CSAPRGMDGYTF. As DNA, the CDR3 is TGCAGTGCTCCCCGGGGGATGGATGGCTACACCTTC.

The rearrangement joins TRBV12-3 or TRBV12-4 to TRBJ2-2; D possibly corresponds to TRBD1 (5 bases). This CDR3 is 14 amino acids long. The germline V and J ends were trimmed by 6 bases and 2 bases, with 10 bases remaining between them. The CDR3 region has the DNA TGTGCCAGCAGAAATACAGGAAACACCGGGGAGCTGTTTTTT. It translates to CASRNTGNTGELFF.

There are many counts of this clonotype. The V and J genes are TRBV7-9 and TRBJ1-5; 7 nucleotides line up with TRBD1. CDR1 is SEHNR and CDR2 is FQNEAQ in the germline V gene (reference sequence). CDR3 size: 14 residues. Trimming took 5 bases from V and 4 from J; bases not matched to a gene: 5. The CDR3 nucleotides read TGTGCCAGCAGCGTCCAGGGGGGTAATCAGCCCCAGCATTTT. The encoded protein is CASSVQGGNQPQHF.

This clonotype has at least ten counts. The CDR3 DNA reads TGTGCCAGCAGGGGAGCCACTAGCACAGATACGCAGTATTTT. It codes for CASRGATSTDTQYF. This chain links TRBV6-1 with TRBJ2-3; D perhaps matches TRBD2 (5 bases). The CDR3 is made up of 14 amino acids. Germline V gene lookup returns CDR1 MNHNS and CDR2 SASEGT. Trimming cost V 6 bases and J 0 bases, with 10 bases left between them.

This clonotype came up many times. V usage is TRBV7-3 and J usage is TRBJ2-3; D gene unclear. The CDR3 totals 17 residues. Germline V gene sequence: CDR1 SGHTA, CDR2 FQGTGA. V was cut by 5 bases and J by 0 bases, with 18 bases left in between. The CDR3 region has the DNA TGTGCCAGCAGCCCACAACACAGCCCAGCTAGCACAGATACGCAGTATTTT. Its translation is CASSPQHSPASTDTQYF.

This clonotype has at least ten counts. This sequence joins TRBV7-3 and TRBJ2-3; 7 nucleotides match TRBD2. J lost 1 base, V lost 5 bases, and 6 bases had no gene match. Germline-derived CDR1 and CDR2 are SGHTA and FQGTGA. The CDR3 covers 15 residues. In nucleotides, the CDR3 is TGTGCCAGCAGCCCGATTCGGGGGGGCACAGATACGCAGTATTTT. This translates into CASSPIRGGTDTQYF.

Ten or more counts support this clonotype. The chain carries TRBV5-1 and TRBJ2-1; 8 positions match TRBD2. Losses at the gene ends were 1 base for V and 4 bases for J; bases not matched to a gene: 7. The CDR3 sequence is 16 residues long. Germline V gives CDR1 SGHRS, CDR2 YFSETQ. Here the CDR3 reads CASSLSPSGPYNEQFF. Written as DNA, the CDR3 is TGCGCCAGCAGCTTGTCCCCTAGCGGGCCGTACAATGAGCAGTTCTTC.

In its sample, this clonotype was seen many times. This CDR3 is CASSPNRAGPQHF. The DNA of the CDR3 is TGTGCCAGCAGTCCCAATCGGGCGGGCCCCCAGCATTTT. The J gene is TRBJ1-5, the V gene TRBV13, with no clear D. The length of the CDR3 is 13 residues. Germline CDR1 is PRHDT and CDR2 is FYEKMQ (reference sequence). V was clipped by 6 bases and J by 10 bases, with 16 bases between them.

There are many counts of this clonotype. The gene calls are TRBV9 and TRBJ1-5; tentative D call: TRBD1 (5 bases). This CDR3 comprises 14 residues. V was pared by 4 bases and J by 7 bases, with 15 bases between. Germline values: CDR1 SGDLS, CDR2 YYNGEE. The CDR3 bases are TGTGCCAGCAGCCCCGCGGAGGGGAGGCAGCCCCAGCATTTT. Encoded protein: CASSPAEGRQPQHF. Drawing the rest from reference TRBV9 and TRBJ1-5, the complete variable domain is DSGVTQTPKHLITATGQRVTLRCSPRSGDLSVYWYQQSLDQGLQFLIQYYNGEERAKGNILERFSAQQFPDLHSELNLSSLELGDSALYFCASSPAEGRQPQHFGDGTRLSIL.

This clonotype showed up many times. Here the CDR3 reads CASSVGGTRMDTQYF. The CDR3 bases are TGTGCCAGCAGCGTAGGGGGGACGCGCATGGATACGCAGTATTTT. The chain couples TRBV9 to TRBJ2-3; D is perhaps TRBD1 or TRBD2 (5 bases each). Trimming cost V 0 bases and J 6 bases, with 14 bases left between them. CDR1 is SGDLS, CDR2 YYNGEE, per germline. The CDR3 has 15 amino acids. The full variable domain, in which reference TRBV9 and TRBJ2-3 provide the parts outside the CDR3, is DSGVTQTPKHLITATGQRVTLRCSPRSGDLSVYWYQQSLDQGLQFLIQYYNGEERAKGNILERFSAQQFPDLHSELNLSSLELGDSALYFCASSVGGTRMDTQYFGPGTRLTVL.

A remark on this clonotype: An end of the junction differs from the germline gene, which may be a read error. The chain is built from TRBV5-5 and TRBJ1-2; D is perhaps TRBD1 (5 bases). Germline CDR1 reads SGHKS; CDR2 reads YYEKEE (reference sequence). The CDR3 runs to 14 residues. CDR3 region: CAISPGTVFYGYTF. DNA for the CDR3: TGTGCCATCAGCCCCGGGACGGTCTTCTATGGCTACACCTTC.

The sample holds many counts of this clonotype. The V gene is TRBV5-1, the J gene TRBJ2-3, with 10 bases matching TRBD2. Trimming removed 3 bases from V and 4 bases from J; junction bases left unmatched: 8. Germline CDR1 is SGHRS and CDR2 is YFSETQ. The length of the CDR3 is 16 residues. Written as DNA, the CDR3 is TGCGCCAGCAGCTCGCCTAGCGGGAGCTCGGCAGATACGCAGTATTTT. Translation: CASSSPSGSSADTQYF. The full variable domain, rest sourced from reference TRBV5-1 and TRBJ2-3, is KAGVTQTPRYLIKTRGQQVTLSCSPISGHRSVSWYQQTPGQGLQFLFEYFSETQRNKGNFPGRFSGRQFSNSRSEMNVSTLELGDSALYLCASSSPSGSSADTQYFGPGTRLTVL.

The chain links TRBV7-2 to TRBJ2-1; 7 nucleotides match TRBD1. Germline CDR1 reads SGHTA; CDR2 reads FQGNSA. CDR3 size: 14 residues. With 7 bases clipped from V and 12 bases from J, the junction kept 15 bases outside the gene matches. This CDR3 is CASTDASGGVRQFF. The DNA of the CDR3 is TGTGCCAGCACCGACGCCTCAGGGGGAGTGCGGCAGTTCTTC.